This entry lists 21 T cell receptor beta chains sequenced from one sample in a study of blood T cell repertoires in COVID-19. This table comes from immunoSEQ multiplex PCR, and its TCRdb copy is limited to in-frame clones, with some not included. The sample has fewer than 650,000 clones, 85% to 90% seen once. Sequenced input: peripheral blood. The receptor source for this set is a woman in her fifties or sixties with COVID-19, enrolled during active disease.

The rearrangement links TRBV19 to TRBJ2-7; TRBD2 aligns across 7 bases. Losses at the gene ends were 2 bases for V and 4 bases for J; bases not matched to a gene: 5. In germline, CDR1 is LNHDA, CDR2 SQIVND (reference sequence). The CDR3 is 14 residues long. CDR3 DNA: TGTGCCAGTAGTATAAGGCTAGCGGCTTACGAGCAGTACTTC. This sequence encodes CASSIRLAAYEQYF. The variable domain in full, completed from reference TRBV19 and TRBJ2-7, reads DGGITQSPKYLFRKEGQNVTLSCEQNLNHDAMYWYRQDPGQGLRLIYYSQIVNDFQKGDIAEGYSVSREKKESFPLTVTSAQKNPTAFYLCASSIRLAAYEQYFGPGTRLTVT.

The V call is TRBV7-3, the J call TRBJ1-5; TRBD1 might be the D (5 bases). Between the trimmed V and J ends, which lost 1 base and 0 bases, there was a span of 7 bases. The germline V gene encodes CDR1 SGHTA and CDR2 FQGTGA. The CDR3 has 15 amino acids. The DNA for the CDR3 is TGTGCCAGCAGCTTAAGGAGGGGTAGCAATCAGCCCCAGCATTTT. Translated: CASSLRRGSNQPQHF.

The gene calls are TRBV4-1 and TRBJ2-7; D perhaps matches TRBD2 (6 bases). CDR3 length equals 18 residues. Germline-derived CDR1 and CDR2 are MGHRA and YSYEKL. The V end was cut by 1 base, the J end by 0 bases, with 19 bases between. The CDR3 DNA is TGCGCCAGCAGCCAAGGTTCCCTTCGGGCGGGGCGCTCCTACGAGCAGTACTTC. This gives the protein CASSQGSLRAGRSYEQYF.

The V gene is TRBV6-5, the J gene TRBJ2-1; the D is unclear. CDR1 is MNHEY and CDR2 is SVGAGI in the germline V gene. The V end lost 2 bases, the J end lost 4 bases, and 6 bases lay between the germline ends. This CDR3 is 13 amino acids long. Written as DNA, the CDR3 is TGTGCCAGCAGTTACGGCAAATACAATGAGCAGTTCTTC. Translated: CASSYGKYNEQFF.

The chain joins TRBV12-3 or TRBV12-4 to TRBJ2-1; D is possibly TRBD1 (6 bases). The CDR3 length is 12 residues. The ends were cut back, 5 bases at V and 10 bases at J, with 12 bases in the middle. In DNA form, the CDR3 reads TGTGCCAGCAGTGCACAGGGTTGGGAGCAGTTCTTC. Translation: CASSAQGWEQFF.

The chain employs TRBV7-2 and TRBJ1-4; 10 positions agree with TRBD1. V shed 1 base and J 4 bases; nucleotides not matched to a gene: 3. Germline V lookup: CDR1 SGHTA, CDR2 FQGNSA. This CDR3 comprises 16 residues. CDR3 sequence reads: CASSLVGTGVNEKLFF. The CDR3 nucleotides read TGTGCCAGCAGCTTAGTGGGGACAGGGGTTAATGAAAAACTGTTTTTT.

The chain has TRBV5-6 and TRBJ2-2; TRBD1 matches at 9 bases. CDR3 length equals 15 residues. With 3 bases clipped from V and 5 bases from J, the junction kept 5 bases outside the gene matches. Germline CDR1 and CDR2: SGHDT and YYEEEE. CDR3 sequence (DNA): TGTGCCAGCAGCTACAGGGGGCGCGTTACCGGGGAGCTGTTTTTT. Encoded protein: CASSYRGRVTGELFF.

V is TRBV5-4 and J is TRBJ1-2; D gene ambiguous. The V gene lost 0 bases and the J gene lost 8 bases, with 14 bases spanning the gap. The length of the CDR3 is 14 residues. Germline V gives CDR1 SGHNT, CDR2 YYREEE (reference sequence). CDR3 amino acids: CASSLAGRVEGYTF. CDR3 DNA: TGTGCCAGCAGCTTGGCGGGGAGGGTAGAAGGCTACACCTTC. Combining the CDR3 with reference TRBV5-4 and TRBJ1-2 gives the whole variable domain ETGVTQSPTHLIKTRGQQVTLRCSSQSGHNTVSWYQQALGQGPQFIFQYYREEENGRGNFPPRFSGLQFPNYSSELNVNALELDDSALYLCASSLAGRVEGYTFGSGTRLTVV.

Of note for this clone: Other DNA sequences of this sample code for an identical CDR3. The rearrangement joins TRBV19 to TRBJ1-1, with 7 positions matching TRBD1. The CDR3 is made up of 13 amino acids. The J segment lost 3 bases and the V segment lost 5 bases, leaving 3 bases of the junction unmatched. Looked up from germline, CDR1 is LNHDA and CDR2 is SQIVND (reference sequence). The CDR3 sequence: CASSSTGDTEAFF. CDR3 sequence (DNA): TGTGCCAGTAGTTCCACAGGGGACACTGAAGCTTTCTTT.

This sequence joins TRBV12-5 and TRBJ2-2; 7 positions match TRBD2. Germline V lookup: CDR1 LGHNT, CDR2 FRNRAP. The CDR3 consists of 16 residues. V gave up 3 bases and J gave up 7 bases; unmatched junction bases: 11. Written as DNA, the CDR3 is TGTGCTAGTGGTTTTCGGCTGCCGGGGGGAAACGGGGAGCTGTTTTTT. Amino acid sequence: CASGFRLPGGNGELFF.

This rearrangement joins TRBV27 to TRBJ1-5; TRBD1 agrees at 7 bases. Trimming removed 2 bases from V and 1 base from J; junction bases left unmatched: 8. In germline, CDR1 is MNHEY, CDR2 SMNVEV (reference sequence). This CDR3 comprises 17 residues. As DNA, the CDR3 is TGTGCCAGCAGTTTAGGGTACGGGACAGCGAGCAATCAGCCCCAGCATTTT. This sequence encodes CASSLGYGTASNQPQHF.

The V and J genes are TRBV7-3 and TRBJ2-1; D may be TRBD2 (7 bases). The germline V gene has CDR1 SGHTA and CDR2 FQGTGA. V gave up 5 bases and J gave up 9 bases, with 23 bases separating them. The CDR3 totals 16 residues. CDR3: CASSPERGAWGGEQFF. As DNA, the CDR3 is TGTGCCAGCAGCCCTGAACGGGGGGCCTGGGGTGGTGAGCAGTTCTTC.

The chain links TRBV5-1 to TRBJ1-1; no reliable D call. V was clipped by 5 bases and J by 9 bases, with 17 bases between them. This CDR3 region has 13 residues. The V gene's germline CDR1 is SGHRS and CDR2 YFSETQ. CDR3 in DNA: TGCGCCAGCAGGCTGGGCGCAACCTACCAAGCTTTCTTT. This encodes CASRLGATYQAFF.

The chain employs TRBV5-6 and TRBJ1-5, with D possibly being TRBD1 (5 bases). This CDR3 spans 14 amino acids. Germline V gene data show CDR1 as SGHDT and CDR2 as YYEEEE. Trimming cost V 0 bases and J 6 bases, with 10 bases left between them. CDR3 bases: TGTGCCAGCAGCTTGGCAGGGTTTCTTCAGCCCCAGCATTTT. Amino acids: CASSLAGFLQPQHF.

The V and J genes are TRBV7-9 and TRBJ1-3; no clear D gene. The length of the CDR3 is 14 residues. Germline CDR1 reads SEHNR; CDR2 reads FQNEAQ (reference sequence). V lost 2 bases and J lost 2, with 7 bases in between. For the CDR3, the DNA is TGTGCCAGCAGCTTAAATCAGGCTGGAAACACCATATATTTT. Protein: CASSLNQAGNTIYF.

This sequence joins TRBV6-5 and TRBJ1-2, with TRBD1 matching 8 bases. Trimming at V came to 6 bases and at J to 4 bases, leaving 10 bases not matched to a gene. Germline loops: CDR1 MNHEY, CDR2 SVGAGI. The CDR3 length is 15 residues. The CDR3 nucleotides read TGTGCCAGCAGGCGTCAGGGGGCGCTTTCCTATGGCTACACCTTC. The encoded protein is CASRRQGALSYGYTF.

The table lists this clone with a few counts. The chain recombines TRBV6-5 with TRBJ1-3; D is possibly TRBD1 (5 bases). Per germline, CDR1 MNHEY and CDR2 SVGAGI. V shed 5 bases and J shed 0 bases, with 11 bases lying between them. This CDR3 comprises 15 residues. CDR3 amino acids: CASSHNRISGNTIYF. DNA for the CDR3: TGTGCCAGCAGTCACAACAGGATCTCTGGAAACACCATATATTTT.

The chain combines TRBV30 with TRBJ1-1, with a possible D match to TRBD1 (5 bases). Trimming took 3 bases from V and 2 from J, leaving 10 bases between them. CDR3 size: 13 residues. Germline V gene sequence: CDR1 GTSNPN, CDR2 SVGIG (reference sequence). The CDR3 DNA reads TGTGCCTGGAGGAGACAGATAAACACTGAAGCTTTCTTT. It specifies CAWRRQINTEAFF. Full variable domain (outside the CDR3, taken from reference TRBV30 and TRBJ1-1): SQTIHQWPATLVQPVGSPLSLECTVEGTSNPNLYWYRQAAGRGLQLLFYSVGIGQISSEVPQNLSASRPQDRQFILSSKKLLLSDSGFYLCAWRRQINTEAFFGQGTRLTVV.

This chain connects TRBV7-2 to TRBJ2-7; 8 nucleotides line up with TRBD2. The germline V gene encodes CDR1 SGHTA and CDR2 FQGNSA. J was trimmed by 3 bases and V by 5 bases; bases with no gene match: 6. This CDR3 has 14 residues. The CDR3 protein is CASSIQAGDYEQYF. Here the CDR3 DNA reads TGTGCCAGCAGCATTCAAGCGGGGGACTACGAGCAGTACTTC.

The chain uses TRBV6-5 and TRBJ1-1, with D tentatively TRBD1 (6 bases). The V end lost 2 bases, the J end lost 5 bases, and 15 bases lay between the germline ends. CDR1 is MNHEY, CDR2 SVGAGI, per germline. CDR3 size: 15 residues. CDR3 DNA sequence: TGTGCCAGCAGTTACGGGGGGGCTTGGTCTACTGAAGCTTTCTTT. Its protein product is CASSYGGAWSTEAFF.

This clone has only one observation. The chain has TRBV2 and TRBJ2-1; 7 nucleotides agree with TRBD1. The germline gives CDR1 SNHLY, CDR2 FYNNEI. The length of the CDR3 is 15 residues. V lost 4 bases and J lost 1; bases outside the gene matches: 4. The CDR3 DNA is TGTGCCAGCAGTGGGGACAGCTCTTCCTACAATGAGCAGTTCTTC. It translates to CASSGDSSSYNEQFF.